This T cell receptor beta chain was documented in a study of cytomegalovirus exposure and HLA in healthy donors. Donors showed nominal health when sampled, although they likely had unrecorded immune exposures. About this clone: Its antigen is not identified.

PCR employed 60 Vbeta and 13 Jbeta primers. Sequencing used immunoSEQ multiplex PCR; TCRdb keeps in-frame clones, though not all of them. The repertoire consists of 95,000 to 150,000 clones, with 70% to 80% occurring once and the leading ten covering 4%. Findings and caveats of the study: Earlier analysis looked at TCR beta V segments, and most were productive about 90% or about 30% of the time.

Germline lookup yields CDR1 MNHEY and CDR2 SVGAGI. Trimming left V 5 bases short and J 4 bases short, with 11 bases between. CDR3 size: 14 residues. The gene calls are TRBV6-5 and TRBJ2-2, with a possible D match to TRBD1 (5 bases). The sequencing sample was made of PBMCs. The sequence came from a man aged 40-49 years in good health and CMV-seropositive. Here the CDR3 DNA reads TGTGCCAGCAGTCAACAGACAGTCACCGGGGAGCTGTTTTTT. Its protein product is CASSQQTVTGELFF.